This entry features one T cell receptor beta chain sequence. The antigen is undetermined. This entry comes from a study of cytomegalovirus exposure and HLA in healthy donors. Findings and caveats of the study: Listed as cytomegalovirus-associated were 164 TCR beta chains. Clusters of TCRs from the first cohort tended to co-occur in the roughly 120 validation repertoires (as a later analysis found). Rare TCR sequences dominated, though some public TCRs recurred in many donors.

Produced via immunoSEQ multiplex PCR; TCRdb's table is partial and in-frame only. Altogether 100,000 to 150,000 clones are present, about 88% being singletons, with the ten largest covering 0.95% to 1.5%. CDR1 SGHDT and CDR2 YYEEEE come from the germline V gene. Trimming left V 5 bases short and J 4 bases short, with 13 bases between. CDR3 length: 13 amino acids. The chain has TRBV5-6 and TRBJ2-7, with D possibly TRBD2 on 6 matching bases. The sequence derives from a young woman in good health and CMV-seronegative. What was sequenced was PBMCs. This chain's CDR3 is CASRPTRSYEQYF. CDR3 coding DNA: TGTGCCAGCAGACCGACTAGGTCATACGAGCAGTACTTC.